The clone carrying this T cell receptor (beta chain) has more than one count but fewer than ten. Its antigen is as yet unknown. Sequencing was performed with immunoSEQ multiplex PCR; in TCRdb, only in-frame clones are kept and a portion is missing. This table has thousands of clones, 30% to 40% appearing once. CDR1 and CDR2 (germline): WSHSY, SAAADI. CDR3 size: 20 residues. V lost 2 bases and J lost 4, with 24 bases in between. The entry originates in a study of T cells in localized non-small cell lung cancer. Overall study findings and caveats: Adjacent lung tissue had a median about 58 of the top 100 clones found in the tumor.

This chain connects TRBV10-2 to TRBJ1-6; D is uncertain. The material sequenced was lung tumor tissue, taken before any cancer treatment. This TCR derives from a man aged 35-69 years with stage II lung adenocarcinoma. This CDR3 reads CASSEREAGATRFYNSPLHF. Here the CDR3 DNA reads TGCGCCAGCAGTGAGAGAGAGGCAGGTGCTACCCGGTTTTATAATTCACCCCTCCACTTT.